What follows are 29 T cell receptor beta chains derived from one specimen sequenced in a study of regulatory T cells in long-lasting Graves disease. Time point reported: newly diagnosed GD, antithyroid drugs for less than 3 months. Researchers made the TCR library from RNA that was extracted from PBMCs. TCR beta libraries were built with iRepertoire HTBI primers and Arm-PCR of CDR3 regions. One entry per CDR3 protein, called by TCRdb with MiXCR from the multiplex PCR reads. The repertoire has about 610,000 distinct CDR3 sequences, about 16% of them found once; the top ten carry 12%. This sample also appeared in a second study, on T cells in Graves' hyperthyroidism and ophthalmopathy.

The specimen was peripheral blood mononuclear cells (PBMCs), collected at new diagnosis, from a patient treated with antithyroid drugs. Receptors originate from a young man with Graves disease.

This sequence joins TRBV11-2 and TRBJ2-7; tentatively, D is TRBD2 (6 bases). This CDR3 is built from 14 residues. CDR1 is SGHAT, CDR2 FQNNGV, per germline. V lost 4 bases, J lost 3 bases, and 13 bases lay in between. The CDR3 nucleotides are TGTGCCAGCAGCTCGAGGACTAAGGGCTACGAGCAGTACTTC. The encoded protein is CASSSRTKGYEQYF.

At least ten counts were recorded for this clonotype. V and J are TRBV12-3 or TRBV12-4 and TRBJ2-5, with D unclear. V shed 6 bases and J shed 5 bases, with 13 bases lying between them. The CDR3 has 13 amino acids. In DNA form, the CDR3 reads TGTGCCAGCAGCCCTTTCGATTCGGAGACCCAGTACTTC. This translates into CASSPFDSETQYF.

The CDR3 DNA reads as TGTGCCAGCAGCTTAAGGCAGGTGGACACTGAAGCTTTCTTT. It translates to CASSLRQVDTEAFF. The genes are TRBV13 and TRBJ1-1; D not resolved. V was trimmed by 2 bases and J by 3 bases, leaving 10 bases between them. Germline CDR1 is PRHDT and CDR2 is FYEKMQ (reference sequence). This CDR3 is built from 14 residues.

This clonotype was seen repeatedly, ten times or more. The chain recombines TRBV20-1 with TRBJ2-7; no firm D call. Germline loops: CDR1 DFQATT, CDR2 SNEGSKA (reference sequence). The CDR3 totals 13 residues. V shed 3 bases and J shed 2 bases, with 11 bases lying between them. Here the CDR3 DNA reads TGCAGTGCTAGTGACCCCTGGACCTACGAGCAGTACTTC. Translated, it gives CSASDPWTYEQYF.

This clonotype was observed many times. The chain carries TRBV2 and TRBJ2-2, with TRBD1 matching over 7 bases. The CDR3 loop spans 14 amino acids. Germline assignment: CDR1 SNHLY and CDR2 FYNNEI. Trimming took 7 bases from V and 5 from J; bases not matched to a gene: 7. Here the CDR3 DNA reads TGTGCCAGCATCCAGGGGGAGATTACCGGGGAGCTGTTTTTT. Protein sequence: CASIQGEITGELFF.

This clonotype was detected many times. The chain joins TRBV6-4 to TRBJ1-1; unclear D gene. The V end was cut by 7 bases, the J end by 4 bases, with 25 bases between. Germline values: CDR1 MRHNA, CDR2 SNTAGT. There are 17 residues in the CDR3. CDR3 loop: CASTDPTWAAGSTEAFF. The CDR3 DNA reads TGTGCCAGCACCGACCCTACATGGGCCGCCGGGAGCACTGAAGCTTTCTTT.

At least ten counts were recorded for this clonotype. The chain carries TRBV15 and TRBJ2-2; 7 nucleotides align to TRBD1. Germline V gene sequence: CDR1 LNHNV, CDR2 YYDKDF (reference sequence). V lost 5 bases, J lost 0 bases, and 6 bases stayed unmatched. This CDR3 spans 16 amino acids. The CDR3 DNA is TGTGCCACCAGCGGGAGACAGGGTACGAACACCGGGGAGCTGTTTTTT. It yields the protein CATSGRQGTNTGELFF.

Ten or more counts support this clonotype. The chain is built from TRBV10-3 and TRBJ1-1; D is unclear. CDR3 length: 14 residues. Germline V gene data show CDR1 as ENHRY and CDR2 as SYGVKD. Trimming cost V 4 bases and J 1 base, with 10 bases left between them. The CDR3 DNA follows: TGTGCCATCAGTGTGGCAGAGAGGAACACTGAAGCTTTCTTT. This translates into CAISVAERNTEAFF.

This clonotype was seen a handful of times. The chain combines TRBV20-1 with TRBJ2-6; 8 bases match TRBD1. The CDR3 is 15 amino acids. Germline V gives CDR1 DFQATT, CDR2 SNEGSKA (reference sequence). V shed 3 bases and J 4 bases; nucleotides not matched to a gene: 5. DNA of the CDR3: TGCAGTGCTAGTCAGGGGGCGGGGGGGGCCAACGTCCTGACTTTC. This encodes CSASQGAGGANVLTF.

The table lists this clonotype with many counts. The chain has TRBV5-8 and TRBJ1-1; TRBD1 agrees at 8 bases. J lost 4 bases, V lost 4 bases, and 6 bases had no gene match. Per the germline V gene, CDR1 is SGHTS and CDR2 is YDEGEE. The length of the CDR3 is 14 residues. This CDR3 reads CASSRLTGGTEAFF. The CDR3 DNA sequence: TGTGCCAGCAGCCGTCTTACAGGGGGCACTGAAGCTTTCTTT.

The chain joins TRBV7-9 to TRBJ1-2; D remains unclear. Trimming stripped 1 base from V and 4 bases from J, with 10 bases between. CDR3 length equals 14 residues. Per the germline V gene, CDR1 is SEHNR and CDR2 is FQNEAQ (reference sequence). Here the CDR3 DNA reads TGTGCCAGCAGCTTAGGTTGGGATAGCTATGGCTACACCTTC. Translating it yields CASSLGWDSYGYTF.

This clonotype was found many times. The chain has TRBV7-6 and TRBJ2-1, with 12 bases matching TRBD2. Germline CDR1 is SGHVS and CDR2 is FNYEAQ. This CDR3 contains 19 residues. V was pared by 5 bases and J by 1 base, with 12 bases of the junction left unmatched. The CDR3 spells CASSPSGRALGISYNEQFF. The CDR3, as DNA: TGTGCCAGCAGCCCTAGCGGGAGGGCATTAGGTATATCCTACAATGAGCAGTTCTTC.

This clonotype came up many times. The chain uses TRBV7-2 and TRBJ2-7; 10 bases agree with TRBD2. This CDR3 contains 15 residues. CDR1 SGHTA and CDR2 FQGNSA come from the germline V gene. V dropped 5 bases and J dropped 5; count of bases not matched to a gene: 9. In DNA form, the CDR3 reads TGTGCCAGCAGCATACTAGCGGGGCCCCAAAACGAGCAGTACTTC. Amino acids: CASSILAGPQNEQYF.

The chain has TRBV27 and TRBJ1-5; tentatively, D is TRBD1 (5 bases). V dropped 5 bases and J dropped 7 bases, with 12 bases sitting between them. The CDR3 loop spans 13 amino acids. Germline values: CDR1 MNHEY, CDR2 SMNVEV (reference sequence). The CDR3: CASSQEWGQPQHF. DNA of the CDR3: TGTGCCAGCAGTCAGGAATGGGGGCAGCCCCAGCATTTT.

Turning to this clonotype: One junction end does not reproduce the germline sequence, and a read error may be involved. V and J are TRBV29-1 and TRBJ2-7; 15 positions agree with TRBD2. Germline V gives CDR1 SQVTM, CDR2 ANQGSEA. This CDR3 has 15 residues. CDR3 in DNA: TGCAGCGTTGAAGAAACAAGGACTAGCGGGAGGGCCGTCATCTTC. The encoded protein is CSVEETRTSGRAVIF.

The table lists this clonotype with many counts. V is TRBV7-8 and J is TRBJ1-5; 8 bases agree with TRBD1. V lost 5 bases and J lost 1; bases outside the gene matches: 16. The CDR3 loop spans 19 amino acids. CDR1 is SGHVS and CDR2 is FQNEAQ in the germline V gene. This CDR3 is CASSPKRQGLYTSNQPQHF. In DNA, the CDR3 is TGTGCCAGCAGCCCCAAGCGACAGGGGTTATACACGAGCAATCAGCCCCAGCATTTT.

This clonotype was detected ten times or more. V usage is TRBV11-2 and J usage is TRBJ2-7; the match to TRBD2 covers 7 bases. V dropped 2 bases and J dropped 2; count of bases not matched to a gene: 3. This CDR3 region has 14 residues. Germline V gives CDR1 SGHAT, CDR2 FQNNGV. CDR3 sequence (DNA): TGTGCCAGCAGCTTACGGGAGGTCACCTACGAGCAGTACTTC. Its protein is CASSLREVTYEQYF.

V gene TRBV15 combines with J gene TRBJ2-5; D unresolved. The CDR3 sequence is 17 residues long. Germline CDR1 and CDR2: LNHNV and YYDKDF (reference sequence). Trimming took off 1 base at V and 4 bases at J, with 19 bases between the two ends. The CDR3 sequence: CATSRAYQGIYRETQYF. CDR3 nucleotide sequence: TGTGCCACCAGCAGAGCCTACCAAGGGATATACAGAGAGACCCAGTACTTC.

V and J are TRBV12-3 or TRBV12-4 and TRBJ2-7, with 10 bases matching TRBD2. The CDR3 runs to 15 residues. Germline trimming cut 6 bases from V and 3 bases from J; bases unmatched to any gene: 8. For the CDR3, the DNA is TGTGCCAGCAGCCACCAGCGGGAGGGAGACTACGAGCAGTACTTC. Protein sequence: CASSHQREGDYEQYF.

The rearrangement joins TRBV30 to TRBJ2-7, with 7 bases fitting TRBD1. This CDR3 is built from 19 residues. V lost 2 bases and J lost 4; bases outside the gene matches: 23. The germline gives CDR1 GTSNPN, CDR2 SVGIG (reference sequence). For the CDR3, the DNA is TGTGCCTGGAGTCCCACAGAGCTTCCGGGACAGTGGTTTCGGTACGAGCAGTACTTC. Its protein is CAWSPTELPGQWFRYEQYF.

This clonotype has a handful of counts. This sequence joins TRBV15 and TRBJ1-6; D is perhaps TRBD1 (6 bases). V lost 5 bases, J lost 8 bases, and 13 bases lay in between. The CDR3 covers 14 residues. Germline V gives CDR1 LNHNV, CDR2 YYDKDF (reference sequence). CDR3 residues: CATSLKTGYSPLHF. CDR3 coding DNA: TGTGCCACCAGCCTAAAGACAGGCTATTCACCCCTCCACTTT.

This clonotype was seen at least ten times. The J gene is TRBJ2-3, the V gene TRBV20-1; TRBD2 is a possible D gene (6 bases). Germline CDR1 is DFQATT and CDR2 is SNEGSKA (reference sequence). V lost 0 bases and J 1 base, leaving 14 bases between the germline ends. The CDR3 runs 16 residues. The CDR3 protein is CSARDLGGKRTDTQYF. The CDR3 DNA is TGCAGTGCTAGAGATCTGGGCGGGAAACGCACAGATACGCAGTATTTT.

This clonotype showed up just a few times. V gene TRBV6-1 combines with J gene TRBJ2-1; tentatively, D is TRBD2 (6 bases). The V end lost 4 bases, the J end lost 3 bases, and 13 bases lay between the germline ends. The germline V gene has CDR1 MNHNS and CDR2 SASEGT. The CDR3 is 15 amino acids. In DNA form, the CDR3 reads TGTGCCAGCAGTGTGGTCGGGAGCGGCTACAATGAGCAGTTCTTC. Its protein is CASSVVGSGYNEQFF.

This clonotype was observed at least ten times. CDR3 loop: CSARPGHLNTEAFF. CDR3 nucleotide sequence: TGCAGTGCTAGACCGGGACACTTGAACACTGAAGCTTTCTTT. V and J are TRBV20-1 and TRBJ1-1, with D perhaps matching TRBD1 (6 bases). The CDR3 covers 14 residues. From germline, CDR1 is DFQATT and CDR2 SNEGSKA (reference sequence). V lost 2 bases to trimming and J lost 0 bases, with 10 bases between them.

V is TRBV12-5 and J is TRBJ2-1; unclear D gene. V was cut by 6 bases and J by 6 bases, with 12 bases left in between. Looked up from germline, CDR1 is LGHNT and CDR2 is FRNRAP. The CDR3 extends over 13 amino acids. This chain's CDR3 is CASGLIDSNEQFF. Written as DNA, the CDR3 is TGTGCTAGTGGCCTCATAGATTCCAATGAGCAGTTCTTC.

This clonotype appeared a few times. CDR3 DNA: TGCGCCAGCAGCTTGACAGGGTTGGCCGGGGAGCTGTTTTTT. Translating it yields CASSLTGLAGELFF. V gene TRBV5-1 combines with J gene TRBJ2-2; possible D gene TRBD1, 6 bases. The CDR3 runs 14 residues. Trimming cost V 1 base and J 6 bases, with 10 bases left between them. Germline V lookup: CDR1 SGHRS, CDR2 YFSETQ.

This clonotype was observed at least ten times. The V gene is TRBV27, the J gene TRBJ1-1; the D is unclear. CDR3 length equals 13 residues. Per the germline V gene, CDR1 is MNHEY and CDR2 is SMNVEV (reference sequence). The germline V and J ends were trimmed by 9 bases and 1 base, with 12 bases remaining between them. The CDR3 sequence: CASHLGRNTEAFF. In DNA form, the CDR3 reads TGTGCCAGTCACCTCGGAAGGAACACTGAAGCTTTCTTT.

Of note for this clonotype: A much larger clone sits a single nucleotide away, making a read error possible. The chain uses TRBV6-9 and TRBJ2-1, with 10 bases matching TRBD1. Germline V gives CDR1 MNHGY, CDR2 SVAAGI. The CDR3 runs to 15 residues. Losses at the gene ends were 3 bases for V and 5 bases for J; bases not matched to a gene: 4. The CDR3 coding sequence is TGTGCCAGCAGTTACCCAGGGACAGGGGACAATGAGCAGTTCTTC. Residues: CASSYPGTGDNEQFF.

This rearrangement joins TRBV20-1 to TRBJ1-6, with D possibly matching TRBD1 (6 bases). The CDR3 extends over 15 amino acids. V lost 1 base, J lost 7 bases, and 14 bases lay in between. The germline V gene has CDR1 DFQATT and CDR2 SNEGSKA (reference sequence). The CDR3 protein is CSARGTGRRNSPLHF. The CDR3 DNA is TGCAGTGCTAGAGGAACAGGGAGACGCAATTCACCCCTCCACTTT.